This record looks at one TCR beta chain sequence and its context. Its antigen is not identified. These data come from a study of T cells after yellow fever vaccination. Study-wide findings and caveats: A weaker but faster secondary response was observed, peaking on day 5 versus 15. There was a small share of clonotypes that showed up in both the CD4 and CD8 compartments.

From the 5' RACE reads, TCRdb called clonotypes with MiXCR, one entry per CDR3 protein. Counted here are around 300,000 distinct CDR3 sequences, over 10% occurring once; the ten biggest clones make up 0.4% to 0.65%. The origin of this receptor is a man aged 25 to 45 who received the YFV17D yellow fever vaccine. The material was CD4+ T cells sorted from PBMCs, obtained 45 days after the yellow fever booster vaccination.

The CDR3 nucleotides read TGTGCCATCAGTGCTGACCGCGCGGATACGCAGTATTTT. It is translated as CAISADRADTQYF. The gene calls are TRBV10-3 and TRBJ2-3; no reliable D call. CDR1 and CDR2 from the germline V gene are ENHRY and SYGVKD. The CDR3 sequence is 13 residues long. The V and J ends lost 4 bases and 6 bases respectively, with 11 bases between them.